The 8 T cell receptor beta chains below come from one sample, sequenced in a study of blood T cell repertoires in COVID-19. The repertoire was sequenced with immunoSEQ multiplex PCR; TCRdb's copy has only in-frame clones and lacks some. The sample has 95,000 to 150,000 clones; 86% are singletons. The specimen was peripheral blood. These TCRs come from a man between 40 and 49 years old with acute or convalescent COVID-19.

V and J are TRBV6-6 and TRBJ2-7; D gene unclear. V was shortened by 2 bases and J by 3 bases, with 8 bases between the two germline ends. This CDR3 has 13 amino acids. CDR1 and CDR2 (germline): MNHNY, SVGAGI (reference sequence). DNA of the CDR3: TGTGCCAGCAGTTACCTAAACCTCTACGAGCAGTACTTC. It yields the protein CASSYLNLYEQYF.

V gene TRBV6-5 combines with J gene TRBJ2-5, with D possibly matching TRBD2 (6 bases). Trimming stripped 1 base from V and 5 bases from J, with 8 bases between. The CDR3 consists of 13 residues. CDR1 and CDR2 (germline): MNHEY, SVGAGI. The CDR3 loop is CASSYWGDETQYF. The CDR3 DNA reads TGTGCCAGCAGTTACTGGGGGGACGAGACCCAGTACTTC.

This rearrangement joins TRBV20-1 to TRBJ1-3; D remains ambiguous. The CDR3 runs 11 residues. Looked up from germline, CDR1 is DFQATT and CDR2 is SNEGSKA (reference sequence). CDR3 loop: CRAKSGNTIYF. The CDR3 nucleotides read TGCAGGGCCAAATCTGGAAACACCATATATTTT.

The genes are TRBV3-1 (or the pseudogene TRBV3-2) and TRBJ2-5, with a possible D match to TRBD2 (5 bases). Germline V gives CDR1 LGHDT, CDR2 YNNKEL (reference sequence). Trimming removed 0 bases at V and 1 base at J, with 12 bases between. This CDR3 region has 16 residues. The CDR3 is CASSQDWGAPQETQYF. The CDR3 region has the DNA TGTGCCAGCAGCCAAGATTGGGGAGCCCCCCAAGAGACCCAGTACTTC.

The rearrangement uses TRBV19 and TRBJ1-2; 10 bases fit TRBD1. Per the germline V gene, CDR1 is LNHDA and CDR2 is SQIVND (reference sequence). J was trimmed by 4 bases and V by 1 base; bases with no gene match: 3. The CDR3 totals 15 residues. CDR3 bases: TGTGCCAGTAGTATAGTCGGACAGGGGGGCTATGGCTACACCTTC. Translation gives CASSIVGQGGYGYTF.

CDR3 DNA: TGTGCCAGCAGCTTGGGGGCCTACAGGAGGGGAAAGGACACTGAAGCTTTCTTT. Translating gives CASSLGAYRRGKDTEAFF. The gene calls are TRBV5-6 and TRBJ1-1; perhaps TRBD1 as D (5 bases). V was pared by 0 bases and J by 3 bases, with 21 bases between. The CDR3 covers 18 residues. Germline V gene data show CDR1 as SGHDT and CDR2 as YYEEEE.

V usage is TRBV10-2 and J usage is TRBJ2-7, with TRBD1 matching over 10 bases. The V gene's germline CDR1 is WSHSY and CDR2 SAAADI. This CDR3 is built from 12 residues. The ends lost 8 bases at V and 2 bases at J; junction bases unmatched: 0. Here the CDR3 reads CASGTGAYEQYF. The CDR3 DNA reads TGCGCCAGCGGGACAGGGGCCTACGAGCAGTACTTC.

The gene calls are TRBV4-1 and TRBJ1-3, with 10 nucleotides matching TRBD1. This CDR3 spans 16 amino acids. The ends lost 2 bases at V and 2 bases at J; junction bases unmatched: 3. Germline V gene lookup returns CDR1 MGHRA and CDR2 YSYEKL. DNA of the CDR3: TGCGCCAGCAGCCAATCAGACAGGGGGCCTGGAAACACCATATATTTT. Its translation is CASSQSDRGPGNTIYF.